One sample yielded the 12 T cell receptor beta chains listed below, sequenced in a study of shared clonotypes between healthy human individuals. Assay used: immunoSEQ multiplex PCR; TCRdb lists only in-frame clones, some missing. The sample consists of about 2 million clones, approximately 95% of them appearing once. Naive CD8 populations comprised CD45RO-negative cells positively selected for CCR7, excluding terminally differentiated effector memory CD45RA+ cells. Sequencing was done on a sample of naive CD8+ T cells sorted from blood. Receptor source: a man aged 18 to 35 in good health.

As concerns this clone: The same CDR3 is also encoded by other DNA sequences in this sample. The J gene is TRBJ1-1, the V gene TRBV4-1, with a tentative D call TRBD1 (5 bases). The germline V and J ends were trimmed by 6 bases and 4 bases, with 9 bases remaining between them. Per the germline V gene, CDR1 is MGHRA and CDR2 is YSYEKL. The CDR3 extends over 12 amino acids. The CDR3 loop reads CASRTGGTEAFF. The DNA for the CDR3 is TGCGCCAGCAGAACGGGGGGCACTGAAGCTTTCTTT.

The chain is built from TRBV19 and TRBJ2-3, with 8 bases aligning to TRBD2. Trimming removed 4 bases from V and 4 bases from J; junction bases left unmatched: 10. CDR1 and CDR2 from the germline V gene are LNHDA and SQIVND (reference sequence). This CDR3 comprises 16 residues. For the CDR3, the DNA is TGTGCCAGTAGTACCCCGGGAGGGCCCTCAGCAGATACGCAGTATTTT. Protein sequence: CASSTPGGPSADTQYF.

The chain is built from TRBV19 and TRBJ1-5, with a tentative D call TRBD1 (5 bases). Germline loops: CDR1 LNHDA, CDR2 SQIVND (reference sequence). V gave up 6 bases and J gave up 7 bases, with 19 bases separating them. CDR3 length: 15 amino acids. The CDR3 protein is CASSSGGGLGQPQHF. CDR3 nucleotides: TGTGCCAGTAGCTCGGGCGGGGGTCTGGGGCAGCCCCAGCATTTT.

In regard to this clone: Additional DNA sequences in this sample encode the identical CDR3. The CDR3 sequence is CASSGWDSYEQYF. The CDR3 coding sequence is TGTGCCAGCAGTGGCTGGGACAGCTACGAGCAGTACTTC. V is TRBV6-1 and J is TRBJ2-7; 7 nucleotides align to TRBD1. The V gene end was trimmed by 4 bases and the J gene end by 3 bases; junction bases not matched to a gene: 3. The CDR3 sequence is 13 residues long. Per germline, CDR1 MNHNS and CDR2 SASEGT.

V and J are TRBV6-5 and TRBJ1-3; no reliable D call. V lost 0 bases, J lost 2 bases, and 8 bases lay in between. The germline CDR1 and CDR2 sequences are MNHEY and SVGAGI. This CDR3 is 15 amino acids long. This chain's CDR3 is CASSYSVGTGNTIYF. The CDR3 DNA sequence: TGTGCCAGCAGTTACTCGGTCGGCACTGGAAACACCATATATTTT.

The J gene is TRBJ1-5, the V gene TRBV6-1; a weak D match, TRBD1 (6 bases). The CDR3 contains 12 residues. The V gene's germline CDR1 is MNHNS and CDR2 SASEGT. V was shortened by 5 bases and J by 8 bases, with 10 bases between the two germline ends. CDR3 region: CASSIRGEPQHF. CDR3 sequence (DNA): TGTGCCAGCAGTATCAGGGGAGAGCCCCAGCATTTT.

V is TRBV28 and J is TRBJ1-5, with TRBD1 identical over 7 bases. With V trimmed by 7 bases and J by 5 bases, 5 bases remained unmatched. Germline assignment: CDR1 MDHEN and CDR2 SYDVKM. CDR3 length: 13 residues. CDR3 region: CASTFQGDQPQHF. In nucleotides, the CDR3 is TGTGCCAGCACCTTCCAGGGGGATCAGCCCCAGCATTTT.

The rearrangement joins TRBV19 to TRBJ1-6, with a weak D call TRBD1 (6 bases). The V end lost 5 bases, the J end lost 10 bases, and 15 bases lay between the germline ends. This CDR3 has 14 residues. Germline assignment: CDR1 LNHDA and CDR2 SQIVND (reference sequence). CDR3 coding DNA: TGTGCCAGTAGTTCCTCGACAGGTTACTCACCCCTCCACTTT. It yields the protein CASSSSTGYSPLHF.

The chain joins TRBV12-5 to TRBJ2-7, with D possibly TRBD2 on 5 matching bases. The length of the CDR3 is 12 residues. The ends were cut back, 7 bases at V and 6 bases at J, with 13 bases in the middle. Germline CDR1 and CDR2: LGHNT and FRNRAP. Written as DNA, the CDR3 is TGTGCTAGTGCCCTCGAGGGAACCGAGCAGTACTTC. Protein product: CASALEGTEQYF.

The rearrangement links TRBV6-5 to TRBJ2-7; D perhaps matches TRBD1 (6 bases). Trimming left V 8 bases short and J 6 bases short, with 11 bases between. The CDR3 is 11 residues long. Germline CDR1 MNHEY, CDR2 SVGAGI. This chain's CDR3 is CASVGRGEQYF. CDR3 coding DNA: TGTGCCAGCGTCGGCAGGGGCGAGCAGTACTTC.

V usage is TRBV2 and J usage is TRBJ2-7; D gene ambiguous. The CDR3 covers 15 residues. The germline gives CDR1 SNHLY, CDR2 FYNNEI. V lost 2 bases and J 0 bases, leaving 11 bases between the germline ends. The CDR3 is CASSELQLSSYEQYF. In DNA, the CDR3 is TGTGCCAGCAGTGAACTTCAATTAAGCTCCTACGAGCAGTACTTC.

V gene TRBV2 combines with J gene TRBJ1-2; TRBD1 aligns across 7 bases. V lost 7 bases and J lost 3; bases outside the gene matches: 5. The CDR3 loop spans 13 amino acids. Germline loops: CDR1 SNHLY, CDR2 FYNNEI. CDR3 in DNA: TGTGCCAGCATCGACGACAGGGACTATGGCTACACCTTC. This sequence encodes CASIDDRDYGYTF. Looking up the rest from reference TRBV2 and TRBJ1-2 gives the full variable domain: EPEVTQTPSHQVTQMGQEVILRCVPISNHLYFYWYRQILGQKVEFLVSFYNNEISEKSEIFDDQFSVERPDGSNFTLKIRSTKLEDSAMYFCASIDDRDYGYTFGSGTRLTVV.